The sequence of this T cell receptor (beta chain) was determined in a study of blood T cell repertoires in COVID-19. About the study: The United States, Italy and Spain were the sources of the acute and convalescent COVID-19 samples. PBMCs, B-cell-depleted T cells, or T cells provided the cDNA or gDNA that made up the material.

Germline-derived CDR1 and CDR2 are SQVTM and ANQGSEA. The V gene end was trimmed by 7 bases and the J gene end by 7 bases; junction bases not matched to a gene: 3. The length of the CDR3 is 11 residues. Authors' methods: Amplification with reference gene primers provided the estimates of nucleated cell counts. The data were produced by immunoSEQ multiplex PCR, yet TCRdb's version contains in-frame clones alone and is incomplete. V, J and clone size were drawn from that table, and D and trimming were deduced from the DNA. The repertoire includes 250,000 to 400,000 clones, around 86% of them detected once, and 1% sits in the top ten.

The sequenced sample was peripheral blood. The clonotype originates from a man aged 45-65 years with active or convalescent COVID-19. This sequence joins TRBV29-1 and TRBJ1-2, with 10 bases matching TRBD1. The DNA for the CDR3 is TGCAGCGCCGGGACAGGGGTTGGCTACACCTTC. Translation gives CSAGTGVGYTF. The full variable domain, with the rest looked up from reference TRBV29-1 and TRBJ1-2, is SAVISQKPSRDICQRGTSLTIQCQVDSQVTMMFWYRQQPGQSLTLIATANQGSEATYESGFVIDKFPISRPNLTFSTLTVSNMSPEDSSIYLCSAGTGVGYTFGSGTRLTVV.